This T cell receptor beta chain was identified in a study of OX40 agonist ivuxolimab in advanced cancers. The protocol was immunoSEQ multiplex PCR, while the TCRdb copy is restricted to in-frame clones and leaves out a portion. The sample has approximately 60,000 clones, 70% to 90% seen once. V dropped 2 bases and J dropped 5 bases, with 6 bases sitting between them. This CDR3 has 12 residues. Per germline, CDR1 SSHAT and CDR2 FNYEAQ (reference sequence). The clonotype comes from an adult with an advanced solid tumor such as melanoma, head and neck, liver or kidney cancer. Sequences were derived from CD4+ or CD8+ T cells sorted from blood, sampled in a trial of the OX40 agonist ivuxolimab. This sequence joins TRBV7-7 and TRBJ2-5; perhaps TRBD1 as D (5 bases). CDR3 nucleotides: TGTGCCAGCAGCTTAAAGGGGGAGACCCAGTACTTC. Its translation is CASSLKGETQYF. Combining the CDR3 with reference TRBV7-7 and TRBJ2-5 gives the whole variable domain GAGVSQSPRYKVTKRGQDVTLRCDPISSHATLYWYQQALGQGPEFLTYFNYEAQPDKSGLPSDRFSAERPEGSISTLTIQRTEQRDSAMYRCASSLKGETQYFGPGTRLLVL.